This T cell receptor beta chain was observed in a study of blood T cell repertoires in COVID-19. Overall study: From T cells, B-cell-depleted T cells, or PBMCs came the material, which was cDNA or gDNA.

Enrollment of patients from Seattle took place during active infection, with longitudinal follow-up. Original methodology: For nucleated cells, counts were estimated from reference gene primer amplification. Some clones are missing from TCRdb's copy, which holds only in-frame ones; the method was immunoSEQ multiplex PCR. The D gene and trimming were derived from the DNA, and the V and J assignments and clone size from that table. The sample consists of 200,000 to 300,000 clones, roughly 79% of them appearing once. The germline gives CDR1 MNHEY, CDR2 SVGAGI. V dropped 6 bases and J dropped 7; count of bases not matched to a gene: 5. The CDR3 covers 14 residues.

This chain connects TRBV6-5 to TRBJ1-6, with TRBD1 matching 8 bases. This sequence originates from a woman aged 80 or older with COVID-19, enrolled during active disease. The sequencing input was peripheral blood. The DNA of the CDR3 is TGTGCCAGCAGAAGGACAGGGCCAAATTCACCCCTCCACTTT. This encodes CASRRTGPNSPLHF.